This TCR beta chain comes out of a study of human T cells and chemical hapten exposure. V lost 4 bases to trimming and J lost 4 bases; unmatched junction nucleotides: 6. The CDR3 is made up of 16 amino acids. Germline V gene sequence: CDR1 SEHNR, CDR2 FQNEAQ (reference sequence). Using its own MiXCR run on the RACE reads, TCRdb lists one record per CDR3 protein. The sample carries around 160,000 distinct CDR3 sequences, roughly 15% recorded once. The time point: patch test 1, 2 weeks after DPC sensitization. Treatment defined: therapeutic diphenylcyclopropenone sensitization with weekly scalp DPC. The authors' total RNA extraction used unfractionated whole blood.

Sequences were derived from whole blood, sampled in connection with sensitization to the hapten diphenylcyclopropenone (DPC). The chain links TRBV7-9 to TRBJ2-5, with 13 bases lining up with TRBD2. This receptor was identified in a young woman with alopecia areata. Some clones in this sample may be carry-over from other donors' samples. The CDR3: CASSSAGLAGRETQYF. The CDR3 DNA reads TGTGCCAGCAGCTCCGCGGGACTAGCGGGGCGAGAGACCCAGTACTTC.